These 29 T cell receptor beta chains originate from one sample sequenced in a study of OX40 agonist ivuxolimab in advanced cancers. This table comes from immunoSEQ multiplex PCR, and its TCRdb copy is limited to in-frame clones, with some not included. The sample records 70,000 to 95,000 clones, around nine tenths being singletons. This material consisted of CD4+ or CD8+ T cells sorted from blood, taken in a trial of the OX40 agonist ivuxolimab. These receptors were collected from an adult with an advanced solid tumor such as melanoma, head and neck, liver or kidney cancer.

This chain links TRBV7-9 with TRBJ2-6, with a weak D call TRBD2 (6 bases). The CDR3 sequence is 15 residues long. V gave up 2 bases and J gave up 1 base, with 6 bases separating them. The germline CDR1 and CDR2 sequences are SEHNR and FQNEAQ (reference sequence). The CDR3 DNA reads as TGTGCCAGCAGCTTACGGGGGTCTGGGGCCAACGTCCTGACTTTC. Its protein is CASSLRGSGANVLTF.

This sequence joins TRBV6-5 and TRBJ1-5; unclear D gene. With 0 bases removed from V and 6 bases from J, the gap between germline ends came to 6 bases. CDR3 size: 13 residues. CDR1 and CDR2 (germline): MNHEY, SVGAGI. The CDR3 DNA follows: TGTGCCAGCAGTTACTCGAGAGCTCAGCCCCAGCATTTT. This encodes CASSYSRAQPQHF.

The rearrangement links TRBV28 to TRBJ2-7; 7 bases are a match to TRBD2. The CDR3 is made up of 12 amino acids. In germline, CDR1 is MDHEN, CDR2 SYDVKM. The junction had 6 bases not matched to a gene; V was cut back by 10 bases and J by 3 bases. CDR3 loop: CATGGSGYEQYF. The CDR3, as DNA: TGTGCCACGGGGGGATCCGGCTACGAGCAGTACTTC.

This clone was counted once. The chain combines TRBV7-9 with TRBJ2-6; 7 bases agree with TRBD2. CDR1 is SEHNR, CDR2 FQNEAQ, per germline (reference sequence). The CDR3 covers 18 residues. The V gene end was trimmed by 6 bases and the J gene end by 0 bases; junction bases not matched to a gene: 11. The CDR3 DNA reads TGTGCCAGCAGTCAACAGCGGGATTCTCTCTCTGGGGCCAACGTCCTGACTTTC. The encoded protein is CASSQQRDSLSGANVLTF.

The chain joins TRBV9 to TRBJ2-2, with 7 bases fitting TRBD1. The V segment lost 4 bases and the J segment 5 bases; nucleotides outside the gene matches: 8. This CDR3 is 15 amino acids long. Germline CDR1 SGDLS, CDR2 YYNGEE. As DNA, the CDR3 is TGTGCCAGCAGCCCAGGACAGGTGGGGACCGGGGAGCTGTTTTTT. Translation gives CASSPGQVGTGELFF.

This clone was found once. CDR3 loop: CASSLRAGETQYF. CDR3 DNA sequence: TGTGCCAGCAGTTTGAGGGCCGGAGAGACCCAGTACTTC. The gene calls are TRBV27 and TRBJ2-5, with a weak D call TRBD2 (5 bases). Germline CDR1 MNHEY, CDR2 SMNVEV (reference sequence). Trimming cost V 3 bases and J 4 bases, with 9 bases left between them. The CDR3 loop spans 13 amino acids.

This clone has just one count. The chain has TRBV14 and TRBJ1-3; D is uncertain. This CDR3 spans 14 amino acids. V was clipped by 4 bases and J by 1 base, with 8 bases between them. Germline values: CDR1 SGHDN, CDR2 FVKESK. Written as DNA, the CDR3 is TGTGCCAGCAGCCCCAGATATTCTGGAAACACCATATATTTT. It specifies CASSPRYSGNTIYF.

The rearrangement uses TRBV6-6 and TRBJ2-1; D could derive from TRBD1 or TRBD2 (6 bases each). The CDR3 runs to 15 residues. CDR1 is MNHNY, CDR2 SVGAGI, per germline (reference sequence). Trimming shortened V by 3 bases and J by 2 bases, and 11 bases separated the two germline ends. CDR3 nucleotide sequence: TGTGCCAGCAGTTATGAGGGGGGACCCTACAATGAGCAGTTCTTC. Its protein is CASSYEGGPYNEQFF.

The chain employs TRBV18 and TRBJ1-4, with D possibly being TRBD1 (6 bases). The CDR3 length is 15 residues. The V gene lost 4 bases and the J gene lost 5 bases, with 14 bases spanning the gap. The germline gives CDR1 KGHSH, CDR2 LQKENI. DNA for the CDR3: TGTGCCAGCTCACTCGTGGGACAATTAAATGAAAAACTGTTTTTT. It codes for CASSLVGQLNEKLFF. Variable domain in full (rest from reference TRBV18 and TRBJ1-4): NAGVMQNPRHLVRRRGQEARLRCSPMKGHSHVYWYRQLPEEGLKFMVYLQKENIIDESGMPKERFSAEFPKEGPSILRIQQVVRGDSAAYFCASSLVGQLNEKLFFGSGTQLSVL.

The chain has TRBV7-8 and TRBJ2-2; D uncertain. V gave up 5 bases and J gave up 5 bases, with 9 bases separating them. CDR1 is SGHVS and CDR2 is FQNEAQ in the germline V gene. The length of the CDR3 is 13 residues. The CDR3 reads CASSQDITGELFF. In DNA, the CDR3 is TGTGCCAGCAGCCAAGACATAACCGGGGAGCTGTTTTTT.

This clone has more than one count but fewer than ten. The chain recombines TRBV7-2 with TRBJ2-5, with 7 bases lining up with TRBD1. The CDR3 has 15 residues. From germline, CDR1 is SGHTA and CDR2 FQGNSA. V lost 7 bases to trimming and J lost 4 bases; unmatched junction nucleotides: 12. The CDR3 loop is CASTLRAGGRETQYF. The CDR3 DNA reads TGTGCCAGCACCCTTAGGGCAGGGGGTAGAGAGACCCAGTACTTC.

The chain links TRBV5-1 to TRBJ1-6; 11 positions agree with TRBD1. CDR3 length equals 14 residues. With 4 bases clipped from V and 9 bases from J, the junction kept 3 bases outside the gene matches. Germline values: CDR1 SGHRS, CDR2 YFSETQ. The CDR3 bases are TGCGCCAGCAGCCCCGGGACAGGGGGTTCACCCCTCCACTTT. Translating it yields CASSPGTGGSPLHF.

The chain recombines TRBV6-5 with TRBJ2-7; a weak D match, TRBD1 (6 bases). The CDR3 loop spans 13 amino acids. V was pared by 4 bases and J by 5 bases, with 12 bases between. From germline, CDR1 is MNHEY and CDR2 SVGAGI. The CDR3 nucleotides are TGTGCCAGCAGTTTACAGGGTAACCACGAGCAGTACTTC. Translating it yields CASSLQGNHEQYF.

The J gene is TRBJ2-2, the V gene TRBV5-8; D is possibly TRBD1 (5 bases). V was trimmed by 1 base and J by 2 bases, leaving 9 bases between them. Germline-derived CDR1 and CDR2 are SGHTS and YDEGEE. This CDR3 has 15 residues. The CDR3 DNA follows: TGTGCCAGCAGCTTGTCAGGGATTAACACCGGGGAGCTGTTTTTT. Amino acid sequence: CASSLSGINTGELFF.

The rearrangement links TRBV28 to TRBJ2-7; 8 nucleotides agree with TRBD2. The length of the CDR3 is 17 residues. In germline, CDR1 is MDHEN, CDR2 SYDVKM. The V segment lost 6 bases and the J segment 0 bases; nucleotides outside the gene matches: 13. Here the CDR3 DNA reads TGTGCCAGCAGCCCCCGGGGGGGGGTGAGGGCCTCCTACGAGCAGTACTTC. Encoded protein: CASSPRGGVRASYEQYF.

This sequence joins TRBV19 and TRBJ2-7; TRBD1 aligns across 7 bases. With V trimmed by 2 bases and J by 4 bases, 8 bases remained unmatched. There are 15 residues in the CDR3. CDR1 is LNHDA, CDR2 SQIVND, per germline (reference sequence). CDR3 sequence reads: CASSISTGAEYEQYF. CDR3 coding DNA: TGTGCCAGTAGTATAAGTACAGGGGCTGAGTACGAGCAGTACTTC.

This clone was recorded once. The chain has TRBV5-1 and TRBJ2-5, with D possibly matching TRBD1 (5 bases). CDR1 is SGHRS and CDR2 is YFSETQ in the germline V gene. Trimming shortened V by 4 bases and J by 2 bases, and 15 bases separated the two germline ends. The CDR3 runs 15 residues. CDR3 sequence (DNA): TGCGCCAGCAGCCCCAAACAGGTGGGGCAAGAGACCCAGTACTTC. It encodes CASSPKQVGQETQYF.

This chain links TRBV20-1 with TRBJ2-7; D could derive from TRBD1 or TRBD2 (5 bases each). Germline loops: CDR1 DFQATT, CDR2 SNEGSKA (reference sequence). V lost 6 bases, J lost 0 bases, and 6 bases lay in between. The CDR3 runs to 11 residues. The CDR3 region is CSAGDSYEQYF. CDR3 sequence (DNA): TGCAGTGCGGGGGACTCCTACGAGCAGTACTTC.

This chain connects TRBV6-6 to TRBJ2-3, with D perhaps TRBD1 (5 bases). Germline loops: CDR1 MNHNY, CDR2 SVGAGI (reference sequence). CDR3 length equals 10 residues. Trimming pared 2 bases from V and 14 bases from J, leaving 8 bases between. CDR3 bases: TGTGCCAGCAGTTACAGGGGAACGTATTTT. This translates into CASSYRGTYF.

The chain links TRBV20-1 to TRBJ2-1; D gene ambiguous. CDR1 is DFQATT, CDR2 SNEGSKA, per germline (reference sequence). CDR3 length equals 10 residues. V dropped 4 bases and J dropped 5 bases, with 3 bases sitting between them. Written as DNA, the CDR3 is TGCAGTGCTAAGGACAATGAGCAGTTCTTC. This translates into CSAKDNEQFF.

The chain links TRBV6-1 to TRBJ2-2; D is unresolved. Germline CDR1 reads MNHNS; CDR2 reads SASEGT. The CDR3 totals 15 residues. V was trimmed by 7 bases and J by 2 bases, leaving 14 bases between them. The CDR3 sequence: CASTLGQPNTGELFF. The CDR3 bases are TGTGCCAGCACACTCGGGCAGCCAAACACCGGGGAGCTGTTTTTT.

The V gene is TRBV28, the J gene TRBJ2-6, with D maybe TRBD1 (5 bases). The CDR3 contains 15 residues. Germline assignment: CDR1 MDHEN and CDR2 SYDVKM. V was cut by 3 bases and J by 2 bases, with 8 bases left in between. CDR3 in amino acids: CASSFRVPGANVLTF. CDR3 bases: TGTGCCAGCAGTTTCAGGGTTCCTGGGGCCAACGTCCTGACTTTC.

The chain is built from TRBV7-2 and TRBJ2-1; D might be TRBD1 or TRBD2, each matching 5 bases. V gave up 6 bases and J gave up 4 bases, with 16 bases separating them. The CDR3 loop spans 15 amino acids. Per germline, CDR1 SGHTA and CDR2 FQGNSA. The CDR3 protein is CASRQTGTDYNEQFF. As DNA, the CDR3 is TGTGCCAGCAGACAAACCGGGACGGATTACAATGAGCAGTTCTTC.

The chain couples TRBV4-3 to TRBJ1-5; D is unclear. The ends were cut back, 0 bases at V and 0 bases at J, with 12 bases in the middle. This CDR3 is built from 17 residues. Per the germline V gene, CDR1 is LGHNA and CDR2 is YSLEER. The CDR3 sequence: CASSQEMATYSNQPQHF. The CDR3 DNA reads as TGCGCCAGCAGCCAAGAGATGGCTACTTATAGCAATCAGCCCCAGCATTTT.

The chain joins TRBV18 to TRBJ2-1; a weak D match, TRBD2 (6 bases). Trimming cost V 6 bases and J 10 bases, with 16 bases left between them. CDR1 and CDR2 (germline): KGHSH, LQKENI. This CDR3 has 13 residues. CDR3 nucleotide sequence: TGTGCCAGCTCTGTGACTAGAATTAACGAGCAGTTCTTC. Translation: CASSVTRINEQFF.

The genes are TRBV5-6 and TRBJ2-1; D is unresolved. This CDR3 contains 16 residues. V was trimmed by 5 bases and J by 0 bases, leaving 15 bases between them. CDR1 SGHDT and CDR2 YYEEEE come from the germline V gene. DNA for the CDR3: TGTGCCAGCAGGGCCCAAATAAGGGTCTCCTACAATGAGCAGTTCTTC. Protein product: CASRAQIRVSYNEQFF. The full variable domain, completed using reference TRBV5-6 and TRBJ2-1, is DAGVTQSPTHLIKTRGQQVTLRCSPKSGHDTVSWYQQALGQGPQFIFQYYEEEERQRGNFPDRFSGHQFPNYSSELNVNALLLGDSALYLCASRAQIRVSYNEQFFGPGTRLTVL.

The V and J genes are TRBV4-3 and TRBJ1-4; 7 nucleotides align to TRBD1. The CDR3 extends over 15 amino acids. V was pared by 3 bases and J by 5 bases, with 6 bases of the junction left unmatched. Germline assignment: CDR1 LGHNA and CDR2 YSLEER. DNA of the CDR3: TGCGCCAGCAGCCACTTCGACAGGGACAATGAAAAACTGTTTTTT. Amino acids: CASSHFDRDNEKLFF.

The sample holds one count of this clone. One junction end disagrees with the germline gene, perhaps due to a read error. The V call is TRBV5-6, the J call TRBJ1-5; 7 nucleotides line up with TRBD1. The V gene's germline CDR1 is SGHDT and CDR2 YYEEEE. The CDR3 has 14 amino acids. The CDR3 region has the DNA TGTGCCAGCGGCTTGCAGGGGGTGCATCAGCCCCAGCATTTT. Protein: CASGLQGVHQPQHF.

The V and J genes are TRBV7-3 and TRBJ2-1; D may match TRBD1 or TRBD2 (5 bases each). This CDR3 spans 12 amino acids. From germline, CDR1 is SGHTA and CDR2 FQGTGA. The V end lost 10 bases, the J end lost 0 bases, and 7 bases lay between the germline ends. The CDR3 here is CATGASYNEQFF. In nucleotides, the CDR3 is TGTGCCACCGGGGCCTCCTACAATGAGCAGTTCTTC.